This T cell receptor beta chain was found in a study of cytomegalovirus exposure and HLA in healthy donors. Turning to the study itself: It was reported in a later analysis that the 120 or so validation repertoires used the same platform as the roughly 670 first-cohort repertoires. Study results and caveats: Some public TCRs appeared in many individuals, while most sequences were rare. Cytomegalovirus-associated status was assigned to about 170 TCR beta chains.

Profiling relied on immunoSEQ multiplex PCR, and the TCRdb table lists in-frame clones only, not all of them. The table records over 100,000 clones, roughly 90% of them present only once. On this clone: Its specificity is unknown.

The CDR3 is made up of 16 amino acids. V lost 4 bases to trimming and J lost 0 bases, with 16 bases between them. Germline-derived CDR1 and CDR2 are MNHNS and SASEGT. The sample comprised PBMCs. The clonotype originates from a woman younger than 30 in good health and CMV-seronegative. The chain is built from TRBV6-1 and TRBJ2-7; D is unclear. The CDR3, as DNA: TGTGCCAGCAGTGCACCTGCTTTGGCAGACTCCTACGAGCAGTACTTC. Its protein product is CASSAPALADSYEQYF.